One and the same sample provided the 27 T cell receptor beta chains below, sequenced in a study of cytomegalovirus exposure and HLA in healthy donors. Primers for the PCR totalled 60 Vbeta and 13 Jbeta. Assay used: immunoSEQ multiplex PCR; TCRdb lists only in-frame clones, some missing. This table has around 300,000 clones, over 85% appearing once. The sequenced sample consisted of PBMCs. The receptors shown here come from a young woman in good health and CMV-seronegative.

The genes are TRBV5-4 and TRBJ2-2; possibly TRBD1 for D (6 bases). Between the trimmed V and J ends, which lost 3 bases and 4 bases, there was a span of 13 bases. This CDR3 comprises 15 residues. Germline assignment: CDR1 SGHNT and CDR2 YYREEE (reference sequence). CDR3 residues: CASSSRVGGTGELFF. In nucleotides, the CDR3 is TGTGCCAGCAGCTCCAGGGTAGGGGGCACCGGGGAGCTGTTTTTT.

V usage is TRBV5-1 and J usage is TRBJ1-1, with TRBD1 matching 9 bases. The CDR3 runs to 16 residues. V shed 4 bases and J 1 base; nucleotides not matched to a gene: 8. Looked up from germline, CDR1 is SGHRS and CDR2 is YFSETQ. CDR3 nucleotide sequence: TGCGCCAGCAGCGCCCGGACAGGGGAACCGAACACTGAAGCTTTCTTT. Translated, it gives CASSARTGEPNTEAFF.

This chain links TRBV2 with TRBJ2-7, with 7 bases aligning to TRBD2. This CDR3 spans 16 amino acids. The J segment lost 0 bases and the V segment lost 7 bases, leaving 12 bases of the junction unmatched. CDR1 is SNHLY, CDR2 FYNNEI, per germline. The CDR3: CASTLRSGVTSYEQYF. CDR3 DNA: TGTGCCAGCACTTTAAGGAGCGGGGTAACCTCCTACGAGCAGTACTTC.

The V call is TRBV29-1, the J call TRBJ1-1; D is possibly TRBD1 (5 bases). Trimming shortened V by 4 bases and J by 0 bases, and 9 bases separated the two germline ends. Germline CDR1 reads SQVTM; CDR2 reads ANQGSEA. The CDR3 is made up of 13 amino acids. The CDR3 nucleotides read TGCAGCGTTGCGGGGGTTATGAACACTGAAGCTTTCTTT. It is translated as CSVAGVMNTEAFF. The full variable domain, in which reference TRBV29-1 and TRBJ1-1 provide the parts outside the CDR3, is SAVISQKPSRDICQRGTSLTIQCQVDSQVTMMFWYRQQPGQSLTLIATANQGSEATYESGFVIDKFPISRPNLTFSTLTVSNMSPEDSSIYLCSVAGVMNTEAFFGQGTRLTVV.

The chain uses TRBV13 and TRBJ1-4; D is unresolved. V lost 4 bases, J lost 5 bases, and 8 bases lay in between. This CDR3 spans 13 amino acids. The germline CDR1 and CDR2 sequences are PRHDT and FYEKMQ (reference sequence). CDR3 sequence reads: CASSSRANEKLFF. DNA for the CDR3: TGTGCCAGCAGCTCAAGAGCAAATGAAAAACTGTTTTTT. Filled out from reference TRBV13 and TRBJ1-4, the complete variable domain reads AAGVIQSPRHLIKEKRETATLKCYPIPRHDTVYWYQQGPGQDPQFLISFYEKMQSDKGSIPDRFSAQQFSDYHSELNMSSLELGDSALYFCASSSRANEKLFFGSGTQLSVL.

This clone was counted a single time. This chain joins TRBV30 and TRBJ1-2; 11 positions match TRBD1. Trimming cost V 1 base and J 6 bases; bases outside gene matches: 4. The CDR3 loop spans 14 amino acids. CDR1 and CDR2 from the germline V gene are GTSNPN and SVGIG (reference sequence). In nucleotides, the CDR3 is TGTGCCTGGAGTGCGGACAGGGGGCAAAATGGCTACACCTTC. Its protein is CAWSADRGQNGYTF.

In its sample, this clone was seen a few times. This chain joins TRBV11-2 and TRBJ1-3, with a weak D call TRBD1 (5 bases). Trimming pared 8 bases from V and 2 bases from J, leaving 10 bases between. Germline CDR1 and CDR2: SGHAT and FQNNGV. The CDR3 contains 13 residues. The CDR3 loop is CASRQGAGNTIYF. Here the CDR3 DNA reads TGTGCCAGCCGGCAGGGTGCTGGAAACACCATATATTTT.

Remarks on this clone: Mismatch with germline at one junction end may stem from a read error. The CDR3 here is CSSSPEGGIDGYTF. CDR3 nucleotides: TGTTCCAGCAGCCCCGAGGGGGGGATCGATGGCTACACCTTC. The genes are TRBV7-9 and TRBJ1-2; D may be TRBD1 (6 bases). Germline loops: CDR1 SEHNR, CDR2 FQNEAQ (reference sequence). CDR3 length: 14 residues.

The CDR3, as DNA: TGTGCCAGCAGCCCACAGGGATCTGGAAACACCATATATTTT. Amino acid sequence: CASSPQGSGNTIYF. The chain couples TRBV6-5 to TRBJ1-3; D is perhaps TRBD1 (6 bases). V dropped 6 bases and J dropped 1 base, with 10 bases sitting between them. The CDR3 is 14 residues long. Per germline, CDR1 MNHEY and CDR2 SVGAGI.

This clone was found a few times. The chain couples TRBV19 to TRBJ1-5, with 9 bases aligning to TRBD1. The CDR3 runs 14 residues. Germline values: CDR1 LNHDA, CDR2 SQIVND (reference sequence). The junction had 3 bases not matched to a gene; V was cut back by 5 bases and J by 4 bases. CDR3 nucleotides: TGTGCCAGTAGTCGACAGGGGGTTAATCAGCCCCAGCATTTT. Translation: CASSRQGVNQPQHF.

This clone has just one count. The genes are TRBV4-1 and TRBJ2-7, with D unresolved. The CDR3 runs 15 residues. Germline loops: CDR1 MGHRA, CDR2 YSYEKL. Trimming took 0 bases from V and 0 from J, leaving 9 bases between them. The CDR3 loop reads CASSQEAPISYEQYF. In DNA, the CDR3 is TGCGCCAGCAGCCAAGAAGCGCCGATCTCCTACGAGCAGTACTTC.

J is TRBJ2-1 and V is TRBV6-4; 9 positions agree with TRBD2. Germline values: CDR1 MRHNA, CDR2 SNTAGT. There are 14 residues in the CDR3. The V and J ends lost 5 bases and 6 bases, in that order; junction bases with no gene match: 5. DNA for the CDR3: TGTGCCAGCAGTCGAGCGGGGGGTCCCAATGAGCAGTTCTTC. This translates into CASSRAGGPNEQFF.

The rearrangement joins TRBV2 to TRBJ1-2, with TRBD1 matching 7 bases. The CDR3 totals 12 residues. Per the germline V gene, CDR1 is SNHLY and CDR2 is FYNNEI. Trimming removed 8 bases from V and 9 bases from J; junction bases left unmatched: 9. The CDR3 nucleotides are TGTGCCAGCGGGACAGTGGGGGAGAGCTACACCTTC. It codes for CASGTVGESYTF. Using reference TRBV2 and TRBJ1-2 for the parts outside the CDR3, the full variable domain is EPEVTQTPSHQVTQMGQEVILRCVPISNHLYFYWYRQILGQKVEFLVSFYNNEISEKSEIFDDQFSVERPDGSNFTLKIRSTKLEDSAMYFCASGTVGESYTFGSGTRLTVV.

Here the CDR3 DNA reads TGCGCCAGCAGCATATCACTAGTCGCCCACGAGCAGTACTTC. Amino acids: CASSISLVAHEQYF. The genes are TRBV10-1 and TRBJ2-7; D is perhaps TRBD2 (5 bases). V lost 6 bases and J 5 bases, leaving 17 bases between the germline ends. The CDR3 extends over 14 amino acids. Per germline, CDR1 WNHNN and CDR2 SYGVQD (reference sequence).

The chain employs TRBV6-5 and TRBJ1-3, with a weak D call TRBD1 (5 bases). CDR1 and CDR2 (germline): MNHEY, SVGAGI. Trimming left V 4 bases short and J 3 bases short, with 13 bases between. This CDR3 comprises 15 residues. The CDR3 nucleotides read TGTGCCAGCAGTTCTTTGAGACAGTTTGGAAACACCATATATTTT. Translating gives CASSSLRQFGNTIYF.

CDR3 sequence (DNA): TGTGCCAGCAGTTACGCTGACAGGTCGAATGAAAAACTGTTTTTT. Translation gives CASSYADRSNEKLFF. The chain recombines TRBV6-5 with TRBJ1-4; a possible D gene is TRBD1 (6 bases). V lost 2 bases and J lost 5, with 12 bases in between. There are 15 residues in the CDR3. Per germline, CDR1 MNHEY and CDR2 SVGAGI.

The V gene is TRBV11-3, the J gene TRBJ2-2; D is perhaps TRBD2 (5 bases). Germline lookup yields CDR1 SGHNT and CDR2 YENEEA. The CDR3 sequence is 17 residues long. Trimming left V 5 bases short and J 0 bases short, with 16 bases between. Here the CDR3 DNA reads TGTGCCAGCAGCGCACGTTCGGGGAATACGAACACCGGGGAGCTGTTTTTT. As protein: CASSARSGNTNTGELFF.

The V and J genes are TRBV7-2 and TRBJ2-7; the match to TRBD1 covers 12 bases. The trim removed 0 bases at V and 1 base at J, leaving 13 bases unmatched. The germline V gene encodes CDR1 SGHTA and CDR2 FQGNSA. The CDR3 spans 20 residues. The CDR3 is CASSLAAGTGGTEGSYEQYF. The CDR3 coding sequence is TGTGCCAGCAGCTTAGCCGCCGGGACAGGGGGCACTGAAGGGTCCTACGAGCAGTACTTC.

The chain has TRBV19 and TRBJ2-6; D possibly corresponds to TRBD1 (6 bases). This CDR3 comprises 14 residues. V was cut by 3 bases and J by 4 bases, with 7 bases left in between. Germline lookup yields CDR1 LNHDA and CDR2 SQIVND (reference sequence). The CDR3 nucleotides read TGTGCCAGTAGTATGGGGGCGGGGGCCAACGTCCTGACTTTC. Translated: CASSMGAGANVLTF.

This clone came up a few times. The CDR3 loop reads CASSALALSYEQYF. As DNA, the CDR3 is TGTGCCAGCAGTGCCCTAGCGCTCTCCTACGAGCAGTACTTC. J is TRBJ2-7 and V is TRBV6-1, with D perhaps matching TRBD2 (6 bases). Between the trimmed V and J ends, which lost 4 bases and 0 bases, there was a span of 10 bases. The CDR3 runs to 14 residues. CDR1 and CDR2 (germline): MNHNS, SASEGT.

The CDR3 sequence is CASSYPGPQETQYF. The CDR3 DNA reads as TGTGCCAGCAGTTACCCAGGGCCCCAAGAGACCCAGTACTTC. The chain employs TRBV6-6 and TRBJ2-5; possibly TRBD1 for D (5 bases). The germline gives CDR1 MNHNY, CDR2 SVGAGI (reference sequence). The CDR3 has 14 residues. Trimming took off 2 bases at V and 1 base at J, with 8 bases between the two ends.

This clone has only one observation. The rearrangement joins TRBV7-2 to TRBJ2-7, with D possibly TRBD1 on 6 matching bases. This CDR3 is 14 amino acids long. V was shortened by 5 bases and J by 0 bases, with 11 bases between the two germline ends. Per germline, CDR1 SGHTA and CDR2 FQGNSA. DNA of the CDR3: TGTGCCAGCAGCCAGTACAGGGCCTCCTACGAGCAGTACTTC. Its protein product is CASSQYRASYEQYF.

The rearrangement uses TRBV10-2 and TRBJ1-6; weak D call: TRBD1 (6 bases). Germline V gene sequence: CDR1 WSHSY, CDR2 SAAADI. The CDR3 sequence is 14 residues long. V gave up 10 bases and J gave up 5 bases, with 15 bases separating them. CDR3: CAIAGDPHNSPLHF. CDR3 nucleotide sequence: TGCGCCATCGCAGGGGACCCCCATAATTCACCCCTCCACTTT.

The chain carries TRBV19 and TRBJ2-3, with D unresolved. This CDR3 is 13 amino acids long. Germline CDR1 reads LNHDA; CDR2 reads SQIVND (reference sequence). V was cut by 10 bases and J by 1 base, with 12 bases left in between. CDR3 loop: CATSGSGTDTQYF. The CDR3 DNA follows: TGTGCCACCTCCGGGTCTGGCACAGATACGCAGTATTTT. Using reference TRBV19 and TRBJ2-3 for the parts outside the CDR3, the full variable domain is DGGITQSPKYLFRKEGQNVTLSCEQNLNHDAMYWYRQDPGQGLRLIYYSQIVNDFQKGDIAEGYSVSREKKESFPLTVTSAQKNPTAFYLCATSGSGTDTQYFGPGTRLTVL.

The rearrangement joins TRBV5-1 to TRBJ1-1; 7 bases map to TRBD1. The V and J ends lost 6 bases and 1 base, in that order; junction bases with no gene match: 9. CDR1 is SGHRS and CDR2 is YFSETQ in the germline V gene. This CDR3 contains 15 residues. The CDR3 loop is CASIHREGANTEAFF. The CDR3 DNA sequence: TGCGCCAGCATTCACCGAGAGGGGGCGAACACTGAAGCTTTCTTT.

The rearrangement joins TRBV7-2 to TRBJ2-7; D might be TRBD1 (6 bases). Trimming removed 10 bases at V and 2 bases at J, with 18 bases between. The CDR3 extends over 14 amino acids. The germline gives CDR1 SGHTA, CDR2 FQGNSA. CDR3 nucleotide sequence: TGTGCCATCCTTGGACAGCAATTAACCTACGAGCAGTACTTC. Amino acid sequence: CAILGQQLTYEQYF.

The chain couples TRBV19 to TRBJ2-5, with D perhaps matching TRBD2 (5 bases). Trimming shortened V by 5 bases and J by 3 bases, and 16 bases separated the two germline ends. The CDR3 is 15 residues long. The germline V gene has CDR1 LNHDA and CDR2 SQIVND (reference sequence). The DNA for the CDR3 is TGTGCCAGTAGTCTTAGCGCGGGCCACGAAGAGACCCAGTACTTC. Translation gives CASSLSAGHEETQYF.